This T cell receptor beta chain came from a study of blood T cell repertoires in COVID-19. Study-level information: The analysed material was cDNA or gDNA that came from T cells, B-cell-depleted T cells, or PBMCs.

V was trimmed by 6 bases and J by 5 bases, leaving 16 bases between them. The CDR3 contains 14 residues. CDR1 and CDR2 (germline): LGHNA, YSLEER. The table came from immunoSEQ multiplex PCR; TCRdb's copy has only in-frame clones and leaves some out. The table has approximately 240,000 clones, about 93% seen once. The source of this sequence is a woman between 18 and 29 years old who had recovered from COVID-19. The sample taken for sequencing was PBMCs or T cells enriched from blood (not recorded which). The rearrangement uses TRBV4-3 and TRBJ1-1; unclear D gene. The CDR3 DNA reads as TGCGCCAGCAGTTCCGCGATGGCGCGGACTGAAGCTTTCTTT. As protein: CASSSAMARTEAFF.